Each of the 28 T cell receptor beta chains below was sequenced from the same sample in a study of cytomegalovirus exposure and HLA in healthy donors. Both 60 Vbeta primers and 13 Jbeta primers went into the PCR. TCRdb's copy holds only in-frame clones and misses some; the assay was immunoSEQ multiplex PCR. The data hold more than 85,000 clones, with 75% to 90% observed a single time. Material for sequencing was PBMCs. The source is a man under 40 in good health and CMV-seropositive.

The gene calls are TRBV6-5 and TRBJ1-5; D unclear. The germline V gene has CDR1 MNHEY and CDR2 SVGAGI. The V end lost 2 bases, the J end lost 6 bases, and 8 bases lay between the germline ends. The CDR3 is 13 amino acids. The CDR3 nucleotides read TGTGCCAGCAGTTACCGCGGATCTCAGCCCCAGCATTTT. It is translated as CASSYRGSQPQHF.

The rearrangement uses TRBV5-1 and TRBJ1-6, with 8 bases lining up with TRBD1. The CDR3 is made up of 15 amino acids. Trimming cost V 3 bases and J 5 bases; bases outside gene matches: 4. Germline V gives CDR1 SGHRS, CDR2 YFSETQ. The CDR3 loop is CASSWTGLDNSPLHF. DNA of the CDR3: TGCGCCAGCAGCTGGACAGGGTTAGATAATTCACCCCTCCACTTT. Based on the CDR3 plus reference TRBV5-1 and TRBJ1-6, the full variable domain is KAGVTQTPRYLIKTRGQQVTLSCSPISGHRSVSWYQQTPGQGLQFLFEYFSETQRNKGNFPGRFSGRQFSNSRSEMNVSTLELGDSALYLCASSWTGLDNSPLHFGNGTRLTVT.

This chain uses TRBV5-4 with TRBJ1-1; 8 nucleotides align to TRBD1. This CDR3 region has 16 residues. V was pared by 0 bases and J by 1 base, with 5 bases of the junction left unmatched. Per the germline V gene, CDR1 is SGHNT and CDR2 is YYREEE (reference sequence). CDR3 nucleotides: TGTGCCAGCAGCTTGGGAACAGGGGGATCGAACACTGAAGCTTTCTTT. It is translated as CASSLGTGGSNTEAFF.

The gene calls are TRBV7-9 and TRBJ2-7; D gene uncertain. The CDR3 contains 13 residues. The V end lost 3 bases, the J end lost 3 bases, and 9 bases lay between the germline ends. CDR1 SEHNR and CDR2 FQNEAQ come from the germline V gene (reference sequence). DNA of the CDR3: TGTGCCAGCAGCTTCAGAAGTGGCTACGAGCAGTACTTC. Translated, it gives CASSFRSGYEQYF.

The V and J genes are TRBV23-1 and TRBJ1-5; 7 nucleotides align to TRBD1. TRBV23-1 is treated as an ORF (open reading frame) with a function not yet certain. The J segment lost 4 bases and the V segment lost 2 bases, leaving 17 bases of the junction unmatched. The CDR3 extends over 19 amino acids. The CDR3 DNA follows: TGCGCCAGCAGTCAACCCTACCGACCGACAGGGCTGGGGAATCAGCCCCAGCATTTT. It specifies CASSQPYRPTGLGNQPQHF.

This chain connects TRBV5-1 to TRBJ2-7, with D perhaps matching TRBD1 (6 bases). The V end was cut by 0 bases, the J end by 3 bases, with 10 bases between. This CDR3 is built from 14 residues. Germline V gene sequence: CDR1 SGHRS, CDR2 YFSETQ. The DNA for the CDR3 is TGCGCCAGCAGCTTGGAAGCGACAGGCTACGAGCAGTACTTC. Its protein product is CASSLEATGYEQYF.

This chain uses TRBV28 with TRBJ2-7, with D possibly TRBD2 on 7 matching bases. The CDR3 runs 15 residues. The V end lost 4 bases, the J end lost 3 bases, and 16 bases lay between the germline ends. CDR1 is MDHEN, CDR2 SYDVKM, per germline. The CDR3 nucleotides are TGTGCCAGCAGTTGGACTAGGAGGGGGAGCTACGAGCAGTACTTC. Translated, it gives CASSWTRRGSYEQYF.

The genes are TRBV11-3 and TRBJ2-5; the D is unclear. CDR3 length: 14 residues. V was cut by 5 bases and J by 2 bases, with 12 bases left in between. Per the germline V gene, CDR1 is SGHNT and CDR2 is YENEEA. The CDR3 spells CASSTPTSQETQYF. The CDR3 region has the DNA TGTGCCAGCAGCACCCCGACATCTCAAGAGACCCAGTACTTC.

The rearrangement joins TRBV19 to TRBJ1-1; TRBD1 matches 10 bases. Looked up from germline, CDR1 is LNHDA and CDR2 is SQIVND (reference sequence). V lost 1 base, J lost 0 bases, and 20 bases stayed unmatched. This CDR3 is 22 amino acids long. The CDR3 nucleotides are TGTGCCAGTAGTATAGGCCTTCCCGGGACAGGGGATGGGGGGGTCATGAACACTGAAGCTTTCTTT. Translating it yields CASSIGLPGTGDGGVMNTEAFF.

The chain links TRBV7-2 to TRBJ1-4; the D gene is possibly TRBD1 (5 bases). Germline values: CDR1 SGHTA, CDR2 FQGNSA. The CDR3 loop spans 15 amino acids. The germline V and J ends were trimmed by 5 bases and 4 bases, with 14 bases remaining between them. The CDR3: CASSPRARLNEKLFF. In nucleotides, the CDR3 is TGTGCCAGCAGCCCCAGGGCAAGGCTTAATGAAAAACTGTTTTTT.

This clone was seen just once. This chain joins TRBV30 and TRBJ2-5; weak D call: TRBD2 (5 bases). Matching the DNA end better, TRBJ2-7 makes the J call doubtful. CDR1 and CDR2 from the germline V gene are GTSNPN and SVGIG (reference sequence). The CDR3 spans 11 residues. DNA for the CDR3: TGTGCCTGGAGTCTGGAGGCCGAGCAGTACTTC. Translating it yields CAWSLEAEQYF.

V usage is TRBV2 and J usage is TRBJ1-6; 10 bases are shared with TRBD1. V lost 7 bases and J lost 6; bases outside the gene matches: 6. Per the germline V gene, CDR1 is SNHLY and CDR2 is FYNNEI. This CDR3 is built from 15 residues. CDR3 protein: CASIPGTGVNSPLHF. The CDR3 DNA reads TGTGCCAGCATTCCCGGGACAGGGGTTAATTCACCCCTCCACTTT.

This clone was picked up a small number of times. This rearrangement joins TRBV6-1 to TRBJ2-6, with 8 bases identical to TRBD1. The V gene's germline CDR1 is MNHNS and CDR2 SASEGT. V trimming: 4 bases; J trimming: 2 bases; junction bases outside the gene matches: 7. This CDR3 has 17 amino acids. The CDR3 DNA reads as TGTGCCAGCAGTGCGACCTCAGGGGGCGCTGGGGCCAACGTCCTGACTTTC. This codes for CASSATSGGAGANVLTF.

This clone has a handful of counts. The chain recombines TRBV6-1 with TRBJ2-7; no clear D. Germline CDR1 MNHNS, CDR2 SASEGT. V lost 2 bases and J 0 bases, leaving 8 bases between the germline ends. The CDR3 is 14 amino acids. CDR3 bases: TGTGCCAGCAGTGAATTTTGGAGCTCCTACGAGCAGTACTTC. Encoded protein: CASSEFWSSYEQYF.

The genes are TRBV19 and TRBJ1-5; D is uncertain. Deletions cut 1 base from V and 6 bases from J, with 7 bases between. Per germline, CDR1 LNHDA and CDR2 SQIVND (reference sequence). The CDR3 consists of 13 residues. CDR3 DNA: TGTGCCAGTAGTATAGCGGGGATTCAGCCCCAGCATTTT. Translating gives CASSIAGIQPQHF.

CDR3 protein: CASRQILSGNTIYF. The CDR3 region has the DNA TGTGCCAGCCGACAGATTCTCTCTGGAAACACCATATATTTT. The J gene is TRBJ2-2, the V gene TRBV6-1, with D possibly matching TRBD1 (5 bases). Gene TRBJ1-3 matches the end of the DNA better, so the J call may be wrong. The CDR3 covers 14 residues. Germline V gene sequence: CDR1 MNHNS, CDR2 SASEGT.

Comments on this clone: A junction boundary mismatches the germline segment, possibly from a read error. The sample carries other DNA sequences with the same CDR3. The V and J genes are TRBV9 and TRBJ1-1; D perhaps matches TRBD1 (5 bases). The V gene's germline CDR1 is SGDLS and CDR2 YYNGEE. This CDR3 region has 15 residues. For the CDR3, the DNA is TGTGCCAGCAGCGCACACGGGCAGGGAAAATATGAAGCCTTCTTT. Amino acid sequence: CASSAHGQGKYEAFF.

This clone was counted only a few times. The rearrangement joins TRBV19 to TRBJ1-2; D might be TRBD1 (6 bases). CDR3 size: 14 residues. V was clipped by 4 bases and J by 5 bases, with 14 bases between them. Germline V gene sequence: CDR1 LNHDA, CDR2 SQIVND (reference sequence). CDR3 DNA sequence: TGTGCCAGTAGTACCCCCGGCAGGGGTTATGGCTACACCTTC. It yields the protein CASSTPGRGYGYTF.

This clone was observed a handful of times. CDR3 sequence (DNA): TGTGCCAGCAGCTTGACGGCGGGGGCCTTCACAGATACGCAGTATTTT. It codes for CASSLTAGAFTDTQYF. This chain joins TRBV5-4 and TRBJ2-3; TRBD2 is a possible D gene (7 bases). The CDR3 is made up of 16 amino acids. Germline CDR1 and CDR2: SGHNT and YYREEE (reference sequence). The V end lost 1 base, the J end lost 2 bases, and 14 bases lay between the germline ends.

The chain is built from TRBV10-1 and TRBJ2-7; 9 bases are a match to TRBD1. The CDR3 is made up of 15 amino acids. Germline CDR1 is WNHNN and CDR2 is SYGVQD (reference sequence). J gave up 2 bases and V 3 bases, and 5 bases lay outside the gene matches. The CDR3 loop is CASSDPGQGTYEQYF. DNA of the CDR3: TGCGCCAGCAGTGACCCGGGACAGGGCACCTACGAGCAGTACTTC.

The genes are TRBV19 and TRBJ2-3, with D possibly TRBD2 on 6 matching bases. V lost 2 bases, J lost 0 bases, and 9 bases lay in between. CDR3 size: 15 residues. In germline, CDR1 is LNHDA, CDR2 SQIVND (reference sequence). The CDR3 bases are TGTGCCAGTAGTATAACGGGGGTAAGCACAGATACGCAGTATTTT. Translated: CASSITGVSTDTQYF.

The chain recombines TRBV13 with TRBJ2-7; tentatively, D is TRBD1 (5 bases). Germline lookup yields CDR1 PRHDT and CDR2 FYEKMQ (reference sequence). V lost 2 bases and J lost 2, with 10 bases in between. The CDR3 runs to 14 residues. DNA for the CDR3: TGTGCCAGCAGCTTACCAGGGTACCCCTACGAGCAGTACTTC. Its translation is CASSLPGYPYEQYF.

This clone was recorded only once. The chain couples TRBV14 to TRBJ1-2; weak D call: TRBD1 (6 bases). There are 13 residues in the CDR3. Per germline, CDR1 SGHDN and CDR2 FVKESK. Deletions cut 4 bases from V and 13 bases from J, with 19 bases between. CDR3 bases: TGTGCCAGCAGCCCCGCAGGCAGGGGCCGACGCACCTTC. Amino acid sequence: CASSPAGRGRRTF.

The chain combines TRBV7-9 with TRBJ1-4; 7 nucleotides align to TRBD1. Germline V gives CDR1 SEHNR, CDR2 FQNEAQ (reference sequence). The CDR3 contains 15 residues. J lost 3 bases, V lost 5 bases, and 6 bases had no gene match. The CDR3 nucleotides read TGTGCCAGCAGCCAGGATCAGGGGGCTAATGAAAAACTGTTTTTT. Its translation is CASSQDQGANEKLFF.

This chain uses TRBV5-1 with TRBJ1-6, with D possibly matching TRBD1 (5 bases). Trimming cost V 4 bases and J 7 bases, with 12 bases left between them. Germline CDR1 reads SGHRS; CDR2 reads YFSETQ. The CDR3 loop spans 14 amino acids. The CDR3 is CASSGGADNSPLHF. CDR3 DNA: TGCGCCAGCAGCGGTGGGGCGGACAATTCACCCCTCCACTTT.

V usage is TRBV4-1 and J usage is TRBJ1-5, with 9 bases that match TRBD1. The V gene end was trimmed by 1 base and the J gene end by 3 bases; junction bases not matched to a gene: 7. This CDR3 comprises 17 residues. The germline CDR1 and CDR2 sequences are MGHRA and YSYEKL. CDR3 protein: CASSQAYRGPVNQPQHF. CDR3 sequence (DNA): TGCGCCAGCAGCCAAGCCTACAGGGGGCCGGTCAATCAGCCCCAGCATTTT.

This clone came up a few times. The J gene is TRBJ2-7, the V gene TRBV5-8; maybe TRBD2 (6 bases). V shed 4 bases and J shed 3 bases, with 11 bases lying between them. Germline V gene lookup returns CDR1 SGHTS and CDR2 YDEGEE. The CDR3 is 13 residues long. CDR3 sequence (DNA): TGTGCCAGCAGCGGCGGGGCGAACTACGAGCAGTACTTC. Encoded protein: CASSGGANYEQYF.

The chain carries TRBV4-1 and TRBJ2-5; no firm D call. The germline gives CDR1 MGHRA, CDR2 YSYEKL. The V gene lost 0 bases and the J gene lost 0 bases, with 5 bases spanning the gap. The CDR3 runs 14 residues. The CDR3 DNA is TGCGCCAGCAGCCAAGACAGGAACCAAGAGACCCAGTACTTC. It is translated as CASSQDRNQETQYF.